A single sample gave rise to the 24 T cell receptor beta chains below, sequenced in a study of blood T cell repertoires in COVID-19. Here immunoSEQ multiplex PCR was the method, and the copy in TCRdb shows in-frame clones only, minus some. The sample shows some 290,000 clones, roughly 90% of them seen only once. The sequencing sample was made of peripheral blood. The origin of the receptors is a woman in her 30s with COVID-19, enrolled during active disease.

CDR3 DNA: TGTGCCAGCAGCGCTACCTTGGGACTAAGCACCTTAAGGCAGTTCTTC. This sequence encodes CASSATLGLSTLRQFF. This chain joins TRBV7-2 and TRBJ2-1; 7 bases match TRBD2. Germline assignment: CDR1 SGHTA and CDR2 FQGNSA. The length of the CDR3 is 16 residues. V lost 5 bases and J lost 12; bases outside the gene matches: 19.

The chain is built from TRBV5-6 and TRBJ1-4, with 8 bases identical to TRBD1. Germline values: CDR1 SGHDT, CDR2 YYEEEE. V dropped 2 bases and J dropped 7; count of bases not matched to a gene: 4. The CDR3 runs to 14 residues. The CDR3 coding sequence is TGTGCCAGCAGCTTCGGACAGGGAAGTGAAAAACTGTTTTTT. Protein: CASSFGQGSEKLFF.

This chain joins TRBV3-1 (or the pseudogene TRBV3-2) and TRBJ2-7; TRBD1 matches at 11 bases. There are 14 residues in the CDR3. Germline V gene sequence: CDR1 LGHDT, CDR2 YNNKEL (reference sequence). The ends lost 4 bases at V and 4 bases at J; junction bases unmatched: 3. CDR3 sequence reads: CASSLGTGGYEQYF. The CDR3 nucleotides read TGTGCCAGCAGCCTCGGGACAGGGGGTTACGAGCAGTACTTC.

The chain links TRBV5-1 to TRBJ2-7; weak D call: TRBD2 (5 bases). The CDR3 consists of 15 residues. Germline-derived CDR1 and CDR2 are SGHRS and YFSETQ. V was pared by 0 bases and J by 7 bases, with 17 bases between. The CDR3 is CASSLAATTVWEQYF. CDR3 nucleotides: TGCGCCAGCAGCTTGGCCGCGACTACCGTTTGGGAGCAGTACTTC.

V is TRBV5-6 and J is TRBJ2-7; maybe TRBD1 (6 bases). The ends were cut back, 2 bases at V and 5 bases at J, with 17 bases in the middle. This CDR3 has 15 amino acids. Germline V lookup: CDR1 SGHDT, CDR2 YYEEEE. This CDR3 is CASSLYRDIDDEQYF. The CDR3 nucleotides read TGTGCCAGCAGCTTATATCGGGACATAGACGACGAGCAGTACTTC. The entire variable domain, with the rest obtained from reference TRBV5-6 and TRBJ2-7, is as follows: DAGVTQSPTHLIKTRGQQVTLRCSPKSGHDTVSWYQQALGQGPQFIFQYYEEEERQRGNFPDRFSGHQFPNYSSELNVNALLLGDSALYLCASSLYRDIDDEQYFGPGTRLTVT.

A single count supports this clone. The rearrangement links TRBV11-2 to TRBJ2-3; 7 nucleotides align to TRBD1. The CDR3 consists of 14 residues. Losses at the gene ends were 3 bases for V and 3 bases for J; bases not matched to a gene: 3. The V gene's germline CDR1 is SGHAT and CDR2 FQNNGV. The CDR3 DNA reads TGTGCCAGCAGCTTGAACAGGGGAACAGATACGCAGTATTTT. Encoded protein: CASSLNRGTDTQYF.

This clone has more than one count but fewer than ten. The chain uses TRBV7-2 and TRBJ1-1, with 7 positions matching TRBD1. The V gene end was trimmed by 6 bases and the J gene end by 1 base; junction bases not matched to a gene: 8. This CDR3 is built from 15 residues. The germline V gene has CDR1 SGHTA and CDR2 FQGNSA. CDR3 sequence reads: CASRRTTGRNTEAFF. The CDR3 DNA is TGTGCCAGCAGACGCACGACAGGGAGGAACACTGAAGCTTTCTTT. Using reference TRBV7-2 and TRBJ1-1 for the parts outside the CDR3, the full variable domain is GAGVSQSPSNKVTEKGKDVELRCDPISGHTALYWYRQSLGQGLEFLIYFQGNSAPDKSGLPSDRFSAERTGGSVSTLTIQRTQQEDSAVYLCASRRTTGRNTEAFFGQGTRLTVV.

The CDR3 loop reads CASRTARFRRETQYF. The CDR3 bases are TGCGCCAGCAGAACCGCTAGGTTCAGAAGAGAGACCCAGTACTTC. J is TRBJ2-5 and V is TRBV10-1; D unresolved. V lost 6 bases and J 4 bases, leaving 18 bases between the germline ends. Germline values: CDR1 WNHNN, CDR2 SYGVQD (reference sequence). There are 15 residues in the CDR3.

The genes are TRBV5-4 and TRBJ2-4; 7 bases line up with TRBD1. V lost 5 bases, J lost 8 bases, and 7 bases stayed unmatched. The CDR3 extends over 13 amino acids. Germline CDR1 and CDR2: SGHNT and YYREEE (reference sequence). The CDR3 DNA reads TGTGCCAGCAGAGGGGGCAGTCAGGACATTCAGTACTTC. Translation: CASRGGSQDIQYF.

CDR3 DNA sequence: TGTGCCACCAGCAGAGATCGGGTCAGGACAGGGTATGGCTACACCTTC. This translates into CATSRDRVRTGYGYTF. V usage is TRBV15 and J usage is TRBJ1-2; 8 nucleotides agree with TRBD1. The length of the CDR3 is 16 residues. Germline CDR1 and CDR2: LNHNV and YYDKDF (reference sequence). Losses at the gene ends were 0 bases for V and 5 bases for J; bases not matched to a gene: 8.

The chain links TRBV27 to TRBJ1-5; TRBD1 aligns across 9 bases. Per the germline V gene, CDR1 is MNHEY and CDR2 is SMNVEV (reference sequence). V shed 9 bases and J 5 bases; nucleotides not matched to a gene: 2. The CDR3 has 12 residues. Here the CDR3 DNA reads TGTGCCAGGAGGACAGGGGATCAGCCCCAGCATTTT. Protein product: CARRTGDQPQHF.

This clone was recorded once. V usage is TRBV3-1 (or the pseudogene TRBV3-2) and J usage is TRBJ2-1, with 8 bases matching TRBD2. The CDR3 loop spans 16 amino acids. V lost 0 bases and J lost 5; bases outside the gene matches: 6. Germline CDR1 is LGHDT and CDR2 is YNNKEL (reference sequence). DNA of the CDR3: TGTGCCAGCAGCCAAGAATGGACTAGCCTTGACAATGAGCAGTTCTTC. It encodes CASSQEWTSLDNEQFF.

The table lists this clone with a few counts. The rearrangement links TRBV5-6 to TRBJ1-5; D possibly corresponds to TRBD1 (5 bases). The CDR3 has 15 residues. Per the germline V gene, CDR1 is SGHDT and CDR2 is YYEEEE. V gave up 4 bases and J gave up 0 bases, with 11 bases separating them. The CDR3 bases are TGTGCCAGCAGCAAAACAGGATATAGCAATCAGCCCCAGCATTTT. This gives the protein CASSKTGYSNQPQHF.

The rearrangement links TRBV2 to TRBJ1-2; TRBD1 might be the D (6 bases). Germline V gives CDR1 SNHLY, CDR2 FYNNEI. V lost 6 bases and J 3 bases, leaving 11 bases between the germline ends. The CDR3 sequence is 13 residues long. CDR3 in amino acids: CASRTGTHYGYTF. In nucleotides, the CDR3 is TGTGCCAGCAGAACAGGGACCCACTATGGCTACACCTTC.

As for this clone: Other DNA sequences in this sample translate to the same CDR3. The chain uses TRBV5-1 and TRBJ1-1; TRBD1 matches 7 bases. Looked up from germline, CDR1 is SGHRS and CDR2 is YFSETQ. V dropped 4 bases and J dropped 0; count of bases not matched to a gene: 3. The length of the CDR3 is 14 residues. CDR3 sequence: CASSPGTVNTEAFF. CDR3 bases: TGCGCCAGCAGCCCGGGGACAGTGAACACTGAAGCTTTCTTT.

The rearrangement uses TRBV2 and TRBJ1-2; 8 bases match TRBD1. V was clipped by 6 bases and J by 7 bases; unmatched bases: 4. The germline gives CDR1 SNHLY, CDR2 FYNNEI. This CDR3 contains 12 residues. The CDR3 here is CASRGQVAGYTF. The CDR3 DNA reads TGTGCCAGCAGGGGACAGGTCGCTGGCTACACCTTC.

This chain joins TRBV9 and TRBJ2-2; D is unresolved. The CDR3 runs 13 residues. The germline V gene encodes CDR1 SGDLS and CDR2 YYNGEE. V was shortened by 6 bases and J by 5 bases, with 11 bases between the two germline ends. CDR3 in amino acids: CASKSRETGELFF. Written as DNA, the CDR3 is TGTGCCAGCAAATCAAGAGAGACCGGGGAGCTGTTTTTT. Full variable domain (missing parts from reference TRBV9 and TRBJ2-2): DSGVTQTPKHLITATGQRVTLRCSPRSGDLSVYWYQQSLDQGLQFLIQYYNGEERAKGNILERFSAQQFPDLHSELNLSSLELGDSALYFCASKSRETGELFFGEGSRLTVL.

This clone has just a few counts. The V call is TRBV27, the J call TRBJ2-3, with D unclear. Germline-derived CDR1 and CDR2 are MNHEY and SMNVEV (reference sequence). The CDR3 sequence is 13 residues long. Trimming took off 10 bases at V and 0 bases at J, with 11 bases between the two ends. CDR3 residues: CATSRPSTDTQYF. The CDR3 bases are TGTGCCACCTCGAGGCCTAGCACAGATACGCAGTATTTT.

The CDR3 loop reads CSASGGVQETQYF. CDR3 DNA: TGCAGTGCTAGTGGCGGAGTACAAGAGACCCAGTACTTC. The rearrangement joins TRBV20-1 to TRBJ2-5; no clear D gene. Germline CDR1 is DFQATT and CDR2 is SNEGSKA (reference sequence). The CDR3 length is 13 residues. Trimming shortened V by 3 bases and J by 2 bases, and 10 bases separated the two germline ends.

CDR3 sequence: CASSQGANTEAFF. In DNA form, the CDR3 reads TGTGCCAGCTCCCAGGGGGCGAACACTGAAGCTTTCTTT. The rearrangement links TRBV18 to TRBJ1-1; 8 nucleotides agree with TRBD1. The trim removed 6 bases at V and 1 base at J, leaving 1 base unmatched. The CDR3 is 13 residues long. Germline lookup yields CDR1 KGHSH and CDR2 LQKENI.

The chain joins TRBV19 to TRBJ2-6; no reliable D call. V was pared by 2 bases and J by 2 bases, with 7 bases between. The germline V gene has CDR1 LNHDA and CDR2 SQIVND (reference sequence). The CDR3 is made up of 15 amino acids. CDR3 protein: CASSIMATGANVLTF. In DNA, the CDR3 is TGTGCCAGTAGTATAATGGCAACTGGGGCCAACGTCCTGACTTTC.

The chain recombines TRBV13 with TRBJ1-3; tentatively, D is TRBD1 (5 bases). This CDR3 comprises 15 residues. Germline lookup yields CDR1 PRHDT and CDR2 FYEKMQ (reference sequence). The germline V and J ends were trimmed by 0 bases and 3 bases, with 9 bases remaining between them. The CDR3 DNA sequence: TGTGCCAGCAGCTTAGGGGGGCTTAGTGGAAACACCATATATTTT. Translating it yields CASSLGGLSGNTIYF.

The chain recombines TRBV2 with TRBJ2-3; D is possibly TRBD1 (6 bases). Trimming removed 7 bases at V and 4 bases at J, with 18 bases between. This CDR3 contains 15 residues. In germline, CDR1 is SNHLY, CDR2 FYNNEI. The CDR3 protein is CASTQLLQGADTQYF. CDR3 DNA: TGTGCCAGCACCCAATTATTACAGGGCGCAGATACGCAGTATTTT.

Here the CDR3 reads CASSLGLGDHYEQYF. The CDR3 bases are TGTGCCAGCAGCTTGGGACTAGGGGATCATTACGAGCAGTACTTC. The chain carries TRBV5-5 and TRBJ2-7; D might be TRBD2 (6 bases). V was shortened by 0 bases and J by 4 bases, with 14 bases between the two germline ends. The CDR3 loop spans 15 amino acids. CDR1 is SGHKS and CDR2 is YYEKEE in the germline V gene (reference sequence).